A single T cell receptor beta chain is shown here with its context. Its antigen remains unidentified. The sample originates from a study of T-cell memory formation after mild COVID-19. Study results and caveats: Cross-reactive memory apparently joined, as some responding clones appeared in pre-infection memory. Clones that contracted from day 15 to 85 were balanced CD4/CD8, while later expanders leaned CD4+.

A single record per CDR3 protein comes from TCRdb applying MiXCR to the 5' RACE reads. The sample contains 500,000 to 650,000 distinct CDR3 sequences, roughly 22% of which appear only once. The CDR3 totals 15 residues. The V gene end was trimmed by 5 bases and the J gene end by 6 bases; junction bases not matched to a gene: 9. CDR1 SEHNR and CDR2 FQNEAQ come from the germline V gene (reference sequence). V usage is TRBV7-9 and J usage is TRBJ2-1; 8 nucleotides align to TRBD1. The sequence derives from an adult woman who had mild COVID-19 (a few samples of this study predate the infection). Cell type and time point are not known. Specimen: PBMCs or a T cell subset sorted from them (not recorded which). The CDR3 nucleotides read TGTGCCAGCAGCCCGGGGACAGGAGGGGCCAATGAGCAGTTCTTC. This gives the protein CASSPGTGGANEQFF.